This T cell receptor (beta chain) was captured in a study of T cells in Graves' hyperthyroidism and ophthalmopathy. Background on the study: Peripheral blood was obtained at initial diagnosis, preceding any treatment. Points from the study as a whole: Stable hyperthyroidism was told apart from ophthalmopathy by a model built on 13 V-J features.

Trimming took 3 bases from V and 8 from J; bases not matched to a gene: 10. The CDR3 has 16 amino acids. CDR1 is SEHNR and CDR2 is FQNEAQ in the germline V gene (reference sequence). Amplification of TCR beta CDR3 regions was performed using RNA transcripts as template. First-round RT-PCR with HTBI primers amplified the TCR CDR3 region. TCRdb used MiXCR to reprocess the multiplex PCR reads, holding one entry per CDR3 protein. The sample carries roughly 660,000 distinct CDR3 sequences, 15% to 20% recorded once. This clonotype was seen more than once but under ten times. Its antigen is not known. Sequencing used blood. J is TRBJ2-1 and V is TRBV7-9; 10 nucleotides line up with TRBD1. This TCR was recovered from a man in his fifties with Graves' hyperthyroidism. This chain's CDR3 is CASSFPRQGAWDEQFF. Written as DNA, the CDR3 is TGTGCCAGCAGCTTTCCCCGACAGGGGGCTTGGGATGAGCAGTTCTTC.